A single sample gave rise to the 29 T cell receptor beta chains below, sequenced in a study of T cell responses to AZD1222 COVID-19 vaccine. Produced via immunoSEQ multiplex PCR; TCRdb's table is partial and in-frame only. The repertoire holds some 140,000 clones, with over 75% as singletons. The specimen comprised peripheral blood, sampled 28 days after the second AZD1222 dose. Receptor source: an adult who received the AZD1222 COVID-19 vaccine.

The chain recombines TRBV7-8 with TRBJ1-1; D call uncertain. The CDR3 consists of 19 residues. Trimming cost V 0 bases and J 1 base, with 21 bases left between them. Germline-derived CDR1 and CDR2 are SGHVS and FQNEAQ. For the CDR3, the DNA is TGTGCCAGCAGCTTAGCGAGACGGACTCCATTAGCGGGGAACACTGAAGCTTTCTTT. Its protein product is CASSLARRTPLAGNTEAFF.

The chain combines TRBV4-3 with TRBJ1-1; maybe TRBD1 (6 bases). V lost 4 bases to trimming and J lost 11 bases, with 14 bases between them. This CDR3 comprises 12 residues. Germline CDR1 LGHNA, CDR2 YSLEER. CDR3 loop: CASSPGQGPAFF. CDR3 coding DNA: TGCGCCAGCAGCCCCGGGCAGGGGCCGGCTTTCTTT.

The chain carries TRBV28 and TRBJ2-7, with D possibly being TRBD2 (6 bases). Germline V gene lookup returns CDR1 MDHEN and CDR2 SYDVKM. This CDR3 comprises 14 residues. Trimming pared 2 bases from V and 6 bases from J, leaving 14 bases between. CDR3 amino acids: CASSLPQARGEQYF. CDR3 in DNA: TGTGCCAGCAGTTTACCACAGGCGCGGGGCGAGCAGTACTTC. Supplemented by reference TRBV28 and TRBJ2-7, the full variable domain reads DVKVTQSSRYLVKRTGEKVFLECVQDMDHENMFWYRQDPGLGLRLIYFSYDVKMKEKGDIPEGYSVSREKKERFSLILESASTNQTSMYLCASSLPQARGEQYFGPGTRLTVT.

The rearrangement links TRBV13 to TRBJ2-7; D may be TRBD2 (7 bases). Per the germline V gene, CDR1 is PRHDT and CDR2 is FYEKMQ (reference sequence). V was clipped by 1 base and J by 8 bases, with 15 bases between them. This CDR3 is built from 14 residues. CDR3 sequence reads: CASSLVGGQQKQYF. In DNA, the CDR3 is TGTGCCAGCAGCTTAGTGGGGGGGCAGCAGAAGCAGTACTTC.

The chain is built from TRBV5-5 and TRBJ2-1; no firm D call. The V gene lost 1 base and the J gene lost 1 base, with 6 bases spanning the gap. Germline assignment: CDR1 SGHKS and CDR2 YYEKEE (reference sequence). The CDR3 spans 14 residues. The CDR3 region is CASSLKRSYNEQFF. As DNA, the CDR3 is TGTGCCAGCAGCTTGAAGAGGTCCTACAATGAGCAGTTCTTC. Complete variable domain (other parts from reference TRBV5-5 and TRBJ2-1): DAGVTQSPTHLIKTRGQQVTLRCSPISGHKSVSWYQQVLGQGPQFIFQYYEKEERGRGNFPDRFSARQFPNYSSELNVNALLLGDSALYLCASSLKRSYNEQFFGPGTRLTVL.

The chain uses TRBV4-3 and TRBJ2-2; D is uncertain. The length of the CDR3 is 16 residues. V was trimmed by 0 bases and J by 5 bases, leaving 13 bases between them. Germline values: CDR1 LGHNA, CDR2 YSLEER. Here the CDR3 DNA reads TGCGCCAGCAGCCAAGATTCGGCCGCCCGGACCGGGGAGCTGTTTTTT. This gives the protein CASSQDSAARTGELFF.

The gene calls are TRBV10-3 and TRBJ2-1; 8 positions match TRBD2. Germline-derived CDR1 and CDR2 are ENHRY and SYGVKD. V lost 3 bases, J lost 7 bases, and 14 bases stayed unmatched. This CDR3 contains 17 residues. The CDR3 here is CAISDSKGGGRWNEQFF. The CDR3 DNA sequence: TGTGCCATCAGTGACTCCAAGGGCGGGGGGCGATGGAATGAGCAGTTCTTC.

The V call is TRBV5-6, the J call TRBJ1-2; the D gene is possibly TRBD1 (6 bases). This CDR3 has 12 residues. The germline V and J ends were trimmed by 7 bases and 6 bases, with 13 bases remaining between them. Germline CDR1 is SGHDT and CDR2 is YYEEEE. The CDR3 DNA is TGTGCCAGCGGCCCGTCAGGGGATGGCTACACCTTC. It codes for CASGPSGDGYTF.

The gene calls are TRBV5-6 and TRBJ1-1; 8 bases align to TRBD1. Germline assignment: CDR1 SGHDT and CDR2 YYEEEE. After removal of 0 bases from V and 7 bases from J, the junction contained 5 bases not matched to a gene. This CDR3 comprises 14 residues. CDR3 region: CASSLVQGEIEAFF. The DNA for the CDR3 is TGTGCCAGCAGCTTGGTACAGGGGGAGATTGAAGCTTTCTTT.

The V and J genes are TRBV7-8 and TRBJ2-1, with 11 bases matching TRBD2. The CDR3 runs to 16 residues. CDR1 and CDR2 (germline): SGHVS, FQNEAQ. The trim removed 5 bases at V and 5 bases at J, leaving 8 bases unmatched. CDR3 DNA sequence: TGTGCCAGCAGCATCCAGACTAGCGGGAATCACAATGAGCAGTTCTTC. Protein product: CASSIQTSGNHNEQFF.

This chain links TRBV2 with TRBJ2-5; D ambiguous. The germline V and J ends were trimmed by 5 bases and 2 bases, with 6 bases remaining between them. CDR1 and CDR2 (germline): SNHLY, FYNNEI. The CDR3 totals 12 residues. In DNA, the CDR3 is TGTGCCAGCAGTATACAACAAGAGACCCAGTACTTC. Translating gives CASSIQQETQYF.

The CDR3: CASSPRDSGGTQYF. DNA for the CDR3: TGTGCCAGCAGCCCGCGGGACAGTGGTGGAACGCAGTATTTT. The chain couples TRBV9 to TRBJ2-3; a possible D gene is TRBD1 (7 bases). V was clipped by 4 bases and J by 9 bases, with 18 bases between them. The CDR3 consists of 14 residues. From germline, CDR1 is SGDLS and CDR2 YYNGEE. Drawing the rest from reference TRBV9 and TRBJ2-3, the complete variable domain is DSGVTQTPKHLITATGQRVTLRCSPRSGDLSVYWYQQSLDQGLQFLIQYYNGEERAKGNILERFSAQQFPDLHSELNLSSLELGDSALYFCASSPRDSGGTQYFGPGTRLTVL.

V usage is TRBV18 and J usage is TRBJ2-7, with D possibly TRBD2 on 6 matching bases. The V end was cut by 2 bases, the J end by 0 bases, with 11 bases between. Germline-derived CDR1 and CDR2 are KGHSH and LQKENI. CDR3 length equals 15 residues. The DNA of the CDR3 is TGTGCCAGCTCACCATCAGCGGGCCTCTCCTACGAGCAGTACTTC. Translating it yields CASSPSAGLSYEQYF. Full variable domain (missing parts from reference TRBV18 and TRBJ2-7): NAGVMQNPRHLVRRRGQEARLRCSPMKGHSHVYWYRQLPEEGLKFMVYLQKENIIDESGMPKERFSAEFPKEGPSILRIQQVVRGDSAAYFCASSPSAGLSYEQYFGPGTRLTVT.

This chain links TRBV19 with TRBJ1-4; D is uncertain. Germline CDR1 LNHDA, CDR2 SQIVND (reference sequence). V dropped 3 bases and J dropped 8 bases, with 13 bases sitting between them. There are 14 residues in the CDR3. CDR3 sequence: CASSISGGGEKLFF. Written as DNA, the CDR3 is TGTGCCAGTAGTATCTCGGGAGGAGGCGAAAAACTGTTTTTT. The variable domain in full, with the rest retrieved from reference TRBV19 and TRBJ1-4, is DGGITQSPKYLFRKEGQNVTLSCEQNLNHDAMYWYRQDPGQGLRLIYYSQIVNDFQKGDIAEGYSVSREKKESFPLTVTSAQKNPTAFYLCASSISGGGEKLFFGSGTQLSVL.

The chain has TRBV12-3 or TRBV12-4 and TRBJ1-5; 7 nucleotides agree with TRBD1. J was trimmed by 7 bases and V by 7 bases; bases with no gene match: 7. This CDR3 is 13 amino acids long. This CDR3 is CASTEQGGQPQHF. The DNA of the CDR3 is TGTGCCAGCACTGAGCAGGGGGGACAGCCCCAGCATTTT.

The chain joins TRBV5-1 to TRBJ1-1; 8 bases align to TRBD1. CDR1 is SGHRS and CDR2 is YFSETQ in the germline V gene. The length of the CDR3 is 14 residues. The V segment lost 0 bases and the J segment 5 bases; nucleotides outside the gene matches: 3. CDR3 coding DNA: TGCGCCAGCAGCTTGGACGGACAGGGAACTGAAGCTTTCTTT. This translates into CASSLDGQGTEAFF. The whole variable domain, filled in from reference TRBV5-1 and TRBJ1-1, reads KAGVTQTPRYLIKTRGQQVTLSCSPISGHRSVSWYQQTPGQGLQFLFEYFSETQRNKGNFPGRFSGRQFSNSRSEMNVSTLELGDSALYLCASSLDGQGTEAFFGQGTRLTVV.

The rearrangement joins TRBV5-1 to TRBJ1-1; D is uncertain. V was trimmed by 7 bases and J by 2 bases, leaving 18 bases between them. This CDR3 has 15 residues. CDR1 is SGHRS, CDR2 YFSETQ, per germline. CDR3: CASSPLGGPNTEAFF. CDR3 sequence (DNA): TGCGCCAGCTCACCGTTAGGAGGTCCAAACACTGAAGCTTTCTTT.

V usage is TRBV5-1 and J usage is TRBJ2-1; D gene uncertain. CDR1 is SGHRS and CDR2 is YFSETQ in the germline V gene. V was pared by 2 bases and J by 8 bases, with 14 bases between. This CDR3 has 14 amino acids. CDR3 protein: CASSFNGPEDEQFF. In DNA form, the CDR3 reads TGCGCCAGCAGCTTCAATGGGCCCGAGGATGAGCAGTTCTTC.

This clone was observed a handful of times. The V gene is TRBV7-6, the J gene TRBJ2-1, with TRBD2 matching 16 bases. The length of the CDR3 is 16 residues. Germline-derived CDR1 and CDR2 are SGHVS and FNYEAQ. Germline trimming cut 0 bases from V and 8 bases from J; bases unmatched to any gene: 1. CDR3 amino acids: CASSLAGLAGGYEQFF. CDR3 in DNA: TGTGCCAGCAGCTTAGCGGGACTAGCGGGAGGGTATGAGCAGTTCTTC.

This chain uses TRBV5-4 with TRBJ1-5; D gene ambiguous. V shed 3 bases and J shed 5 bases, with 6 bases lying between them. The CDR3 is 12 amino acids. Germline loops: CDR1 SGHNT, CDR2 YYREEE (reference sequence). The CDR3 loop reads CASSYPDQPQHF. CDR3 DNA: TGTGCCAGCAGCTATCCAGATCAGCCCCAGCATTTT.

The J gene is TRBJ1-1, the V gene TRBV11-1; 12 nucleotides agree with TRBD1. J was trimmed by 5 bases and V by 3 bases; bases with no gene match: 4. The CDR3 is 15 residues long. Germline CDR1 and CDR2: SGHAT and FQDESV (reference sequence). CDR3 sequence reads: CASSLRDRGLTEAFF. Written as DNA, the CDR3 is TGTGCCAGCAGCTTGAGGGACAGGGGGCTTACTGAAGCTTTCTTT.

The chain employs TRBV5-4 and TRBJ1-6; TRBD1 agrees at 9 bases. There are 14 residues in the CDR3. Germline V gene sequence: CDR1 SGHNT, CDR2 YYREEE (reference sequence). Trimming at V came to 4 bases and at J to 9 bases, leaving 5 bases not matched to a gene. The CDR3 loop reads CASSLGTGRSPLHF. The CDR3 bases are TGTGCCAGCAGCCTTGGGACAGGGCGTTCACCCCTCCACTTT.

V and J are TRBV4-1 and TRBJ1-2; no definite D call. CDR1 and CDR2 (germline): MGHRA, YSYEKL. V was shortened by 0 bases and J by 4 bases, with 12 bases between the two germline ends. This CDR3 is 15 amino acids long. CDR3 in amino acids: CASSQDFGAVYGYTF. The DNA for the CDR3 is TGCGCCAGCAGCCAAGATTTTGGCGCTGTCTATGGCTACACCTTC.

The rearrangement uses TRBV24-1 and TRBJ1-2, with D possibly being TRBD1 (6 bases). V was trimmed by 5 bases and J by 7 bases, leaving 10 bases between them. The germline CDR1 and CDR2 sequences are KGHDR and SFDVKD. This CDR3 contains 12 residues. The CDR3 DNA follows: TGTGCCACCAGTGGGGACAAGAGTGGCTACACCTTC. Its protein product is CATSGDKSGYTF.

The genes are TRBV19 and TRBJ1-5, with a possible D match to TRBD1 (5 bases). Germline CDR1 and CDR2: LNHDA and SQIVND (reference sequence). The V end lost 9 bases, the J end lost 0 bases, and 6 bases lay between the germline ends. The CDR3 is made up of 12 amino acids. CDR3 sequence reads: CASRDSNQPQHF. Written as DNA, the CDR3 is TGTGCCAGCAGGGATAGCAATCAGCCCCAGCATTTT.

The genes are TRBV28 and TRBJ2-1; 10 bases fit TRBD2. Germline-derived CDR1 and CDR2 are MDHEN and SYDVKM. V dropped 1 base and J dropped 2; count of bases not matched to a gene: 2. The CDR3 runs to 16 residues. The CDR3 DNA reads as TGTGCCAGCAGTTTATCAACTAGCGGGACCTACAATGAGCAGTTCTTC. Translation gives CASSLSTSGTYNEQFF.

This clone was seen a handful of times. The rearrangement uses TRBV6-6 and TRBJ2-7; 10 bases are shared with TRBD2. V was pared by 5 bases and J by 4 bases, with 14 bases of the junction left unmatched. The CDR3 totals 17 residues. Germline CDR1 reads MNHNY; CDR2 reads SVGAGI (reference sequence). CDR3 in amino acids: CASSPPRSGGASYEQYF. As DNA, the CDR3 is TGTGCCAGCAGTCCACCCCGGAGCGGGGGGGCCTCGTACGAGCAGTACTTC.

The chain employs TRBV30 and TRBJ2-7; 9 bases are shared with TRBD1. The CDR3 is 14 amino acids. Germline CDR1 GTSNPN, CDR2 SVGIG (reference sequence). V shed 5 bases, J shed 4 bases, and the junction held 9 bases outside the gene matches. The CDR3 spells CAWRSGQGWYEQYF. The CDR3 DNA reads as TGTGCCTGGCGGTCTGGACAGGGGTGGTACGAGCAGTACTTC.

The chain carries TRBV4-2 and TRBJ2-3; 9 nucleotides match TRBD1. CDR3 length: 17 amino acids. V shed 5 bases, J shed 5 bases, and the junction held 14 bases outside the gene matches. CDR1 and CDR2 (germline): LGHNA, YNFKEQ. The CDR3 region is CASSGRTPGQGGDTQYF. In DNA, the CDR3 is TGTGCCAGCAGCGGGAGGACCCCGGGACAGGGAGGAGATACGCAGTATTTT.